This TCR beta chain comes out of a study of early T cells in non-severe SARS-CoV-2 infection. Study context: Chains stayed unpaired after sequencing of bulk RNA from unsorted whole blood.

Findings of the study overall: Lookups in VDJdb leaned toward anti-spike CD8 responses and missed private and CD4 specificities.

The CDR3 totals 16 residues. Trimming pared 6 bases from V and 0 bases from J, leaving 12 bases between. The germline CDR1 and CDR2 sequences are MNHEY and SVGEGT. Attachment of unique molecular identifiers was made to individual cDNA molecules. MiXCR, applied by TCRdb to the 5' RACE reads, yields one record per CDR3 protein. The sample contains 80,000 to 100,000 distinct CDR3 sequences, about 14% of which appear only once. Comment on this clonotype: Its specificity is not known.

The chain has TRBV6-2 or TRBV6-3 and TRBJ2-6; D remains unclear. The clonotype originates from an adult who was a healthcare worker with PCR-confirmed SARS-CoV-2 infection or an uninfected control (not recorded which). Input material: whole blood. The DNA for the CDR3 is TGTGCCAGCAGCCCCACCGTTAACTCTGGGGCCAACGTCCTGACTTTC. Translating it yields CASSPTVNSGANVLTF.